The 10 T cell receptor beta chains listed next were all sequenced from one sample in a study of response to subunit inactivated influenza vaccine. TCRdb processed the RT-PCR reads anew with MiXCR; each CDR3 protein has one entry. The sample has hundreds of thousands of distinct CDR3 sequences, over 9% seen once. This sample was also put to use in a study of T cells expressing NK-cell markers. From that study: UMIs accompanied the 5'RACE template switching by which TCR beta cDNA was made.

Specimen: PBMCs from blood, collected on the day of vaccination. The source of these receptors is a man aged 50-59 years who received an inactivated influenza vaccine.

Concerning this clonotype itself: A much larger clone differs by one base, so this may be a read error. The chain uses TRBV5-1 and TRBJ2-7, with unresolved D. The CDR3 covers 13 residues. V lost 4 bases, J lost 5 bases, and 13 bases lay in between. From germline, CDR1 is SGHRS and CDR2 YFSETQ. DNA of the CDR3: TGCGCCAGCAGCGTAGATTTGGGTGACGAGCAGTACTTC. Its protein is CASSVDLGDEQYF.

This clonotype was found many times. V usage is TRBV7-2 and J usage is TRBJ2-3, with D perhaps TRBD2 (6 bases). Per germline, CDR1 SGHTA and CDR2 FQGNSA. The V end lost 1 base, the J end lost 4 bases, and 12 bases lay between the germline ends. The CDR3 sequence is 15 residues long. The CDR3 DNA follows: TGTGCCAGCAGCTTAGAGGACTACGACGCAGATACGCAGTATTTT. Encoded protein: CASSLEDYDADTQYF.

This clonotype came up a few times. The chain has TRBV28 and TRBJ1-1, with unresolved D. This CDR3 region has 13 residues. With 6 bases removed from V and 6 bases from J, the gap between germline ends came to 14 bases. Germline V gene data show CDR1 as MDHEN and CDR2 as SYDVKM. The CDR3 spells CASRVGLLPEAFF. Here the CDR3 DNA reads TGTGCCAGCAGAGTTGGACTGCTTCCTGAAGCTTTCTTT.

The chain links TRBV18 to TRBJ2-6, with D perhaps matching TRBD1 or TRBD2 (6 bases each). Trimming took 3 bases from V and 4 from J, leaving 22 bases between them. The CDR3 length is 19 residues. Germline V gene sequence: CDR1 KGHSH, CDR2 LQKENI. The CDR3 bases are TGTGCCAGCTCACCCTTTCCTGACAGGAGGGATTCAGGGGCCAACGTCCTGACTTTC. This encodes CASSPFPDRRDSGANVLTF. Drawing the rest from reference TRBV18 and TRBJ2-6, the complete variable domain is NAGVMQNPRHLVRRRGQEARLRCSPMKGHSHVYWYRQLPEEGLKFMVYLQKENIIDESGMPKERFSAEFPKEGPSILRIQQVVRGDSAAYFCASSPFPDRRDSGANVLTFGAGSRLTVL.

V gene TRBV12-3 or TRBV12-4 combines with J gene TRBJ2-5, with D unclear. Trimming removed 3 bases at V and 3 bases at J, with 8 bases between. The CDR3 is made up of 13 amino acids. In DNA form, the CDR3 reads TGTGCCAGCAGTTTCGCGTTTGAAGAGACCCAGTACTTC. Protein sequence: CASSFAFEETQYF.

This clonotype has more than one count but fewer than ten. The chain recombines TRBV6-2 or TRBV6-3 with TRBJ1-1; the D is unclear. Deletions cut 4 bases from V and 5 bases from J, with 14 bases between. CDR1 MNHEY and CDR2 SVGEGT come from the germline V gene. The CDR3 is 14 residues long. CDR3 nucleotides: TGTGCCAGCAGTTCGGTGGGGAGAGGAACTGAAGCTTTCTTT. This sequence encodes CASSSVGRGTEAFF.

The V call is TRBV12-3 or TRBV12-4, the J call TRBJ2-1; 11 bases match TRBD1. The CDR3 totals 14 residues. V shed 5 bases, J shed 9 bases, and the junction held 6 bases outside the gene matches. The CDR3 region has the DNA TGTGCCAGCAGTCTGGACAGGGGGCGGTCTGAGCAGTTCTTC. It is translated as CASSLDRGRSEQFF.

This clonotype was counted only a few times. The J gene is TRBJ1-1, the V gene TRBV20-1; D perhaps matches TRBD1 (5 bases). The CDR3 is made up of 12 amino acids. Germline V gives CDR1 DFQATT, CDR2 SNEGSKA (reference sequence). Trimming removed 3 bases from V and 11 bases from J, with 16 bases in between. CDR3 in DNA: TGCAGTGCTAGTTTTGAAGGGACGGGGGCTTTCTTT. Translating it yields CSASFEGTGAFF.

This clonotype was seen more than once but under ten times. The chain joins TRBV25-1 to TRBJ2-5, with D perhaps matching TRBD2 (5 bases). The V gene's germline CDR1 is MGHDK and CDR2 SYGVNS. This CDR3 spans 14 amino acids. The V end was cut by 6 bases, the J end by 5 bases, with 16 bases between. The CDR3, as DNA: TGTGCCAGCAGGAGGACGGAAGAGGGCGAGACCCAGTACTTC. It encodes CASRRTEEGETQYF.

V usage is TRBV29-1 and J usage is TRBJ2-1, with TRBD2 matching over 7 bases. V trimming: 4 bases; J trimming: 3 bases; junction bases outside the gene matches: 6. Per germline, CDR1 SQVTM and CDR2 ANQGSEA. The CDR3 has 14 residues. The CDR3 loop reads CSVGPSGVYNEQFF. The CDR3 DNA is TGCAGCGTTGGACCCAGCGGGGTCTACAATGAGCAGTTCTTC.